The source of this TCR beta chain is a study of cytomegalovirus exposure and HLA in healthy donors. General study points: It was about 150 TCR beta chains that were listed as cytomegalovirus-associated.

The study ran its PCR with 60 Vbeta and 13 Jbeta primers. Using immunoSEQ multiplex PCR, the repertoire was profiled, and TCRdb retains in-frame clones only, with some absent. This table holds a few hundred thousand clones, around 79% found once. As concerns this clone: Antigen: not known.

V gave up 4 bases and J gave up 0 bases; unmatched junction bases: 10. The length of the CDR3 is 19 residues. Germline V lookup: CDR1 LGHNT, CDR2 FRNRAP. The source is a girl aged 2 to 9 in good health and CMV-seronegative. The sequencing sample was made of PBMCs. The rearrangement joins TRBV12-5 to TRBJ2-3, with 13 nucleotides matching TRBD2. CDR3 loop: CASGSTGLAGAQSTDTQYF. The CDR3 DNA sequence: TGTGCTAGTGGTTCCACCGGACTAGCGGGGGCCCAGAGCACAGATACGCAGTATTTT.